The clone carrying this T cell receptor (beta chain) was seen repeatedly, ten times or more. Its antigen remains unknown. TCRdb passed the reads through MiXCR, listing each CDR3 protein once. The sample includes 450,000 to 550,000 distinct CDR3 sequences, approximately 15% seen only once; the top ten take roughly 25%. The data were taken from a study of T cell repertoires in cytomegalovirus infection. About the study: Both CMV infection and a matching HLA type were indicated by public TCR beta signatures. Study-wide findings and caveats: The ex vivo response was dominated by HLA-C-restricted CMV-specific TCR beta clonotypes. Individuals carrying CMV plus the relevant HLA were identified by cumulative frequency of public TCR beta families.

Trimming cost V 5 bases and J 7 bases, with 12 bases left between them. CDR1 is SGHAT and CDR2 is FQNNGV in the germline V gene. This CDR3 is built from 14 residues. The rearrangement links TRBV11-2 to TRBJ1-6; tentative D call: TRBD1 (5 bases). The sequence was obtained from a human donor in good health (CMV status not recorded). Some clones in this sample may be carry-over from other donors' samples. The specimen sequenced was CD8+ T cells from PBMCs. The CDR3, as DNA: TGTGCCAGCAGCCGGCCGGGGACGAATTCACCCCTCCACTTT. This sequence encodes CASSRPGTNSPLHF.